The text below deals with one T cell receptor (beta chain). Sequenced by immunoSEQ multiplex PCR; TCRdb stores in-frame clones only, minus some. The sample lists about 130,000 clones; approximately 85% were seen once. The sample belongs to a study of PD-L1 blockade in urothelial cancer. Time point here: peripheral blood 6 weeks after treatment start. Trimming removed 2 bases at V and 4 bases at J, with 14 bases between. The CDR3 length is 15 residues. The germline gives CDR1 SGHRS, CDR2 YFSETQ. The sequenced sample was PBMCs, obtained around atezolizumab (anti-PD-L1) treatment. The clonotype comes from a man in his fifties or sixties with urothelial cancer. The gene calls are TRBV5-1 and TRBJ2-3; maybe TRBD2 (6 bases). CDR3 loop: CASSLPLGGPDTQYF. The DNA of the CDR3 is TGCGCCAGCAGCTTACCCCTCGGGGGACCAGATACGCAGTATTTT.